These 32 T cell receptor beta chains came from one sample sequenced in a study of blood T cell repertoires in COVID-19. Some clones are missing from TCRdb's copy, which holds only in-frame ones; the method was immunoSEQ multiplex PCR. Of over 250,000 clones in the sample, roughly 85% are singletons; the top ten hold less than 6.5%. The sequenced sample was peripheral blood. Receptor source: a man aged 45-60 years with active or convalescent COVID-19.

V usage is TRBV28 and J usage is TRBJ1-2; TRBD1 aligns across 8 bases. Germline assignment: CDR1 MDHEN and CDR2 SYDVKM. The CDR3 has 13 amino acids. The V segment lost 11 bases and the J segment 4 bases; nucleotides outside the gene matches: 9. In DNA form, the CDR3 reads TGTGCCGGGACATATACAGGGGGCTATGGCTACACCTTC. Amino acid sequence: CAGTYTGGYGYTF.

This chain uses TRBV18 with TRBJ2-5; TRBD1 might be the D (5 bases). CDR1 and CDR2 from the germline V gene are KGHSH and LQKENI. The germline V and J ends were trimmed by 3 bases and 1 base, with 9 bases remaining between them. The CDR3 spans 14 residues. The CDR3: CASSPARAQETQYF. CDR3 nucleotide sequence: TGTGCCAGCTCACCGGCCAGGGCCCAAGAGACCCAGTACTTC.

This clone was found a few times. The genes are TRBV11-2 and TRBJ2-5; 7 bases match TRBD1. The germline V gene encodes CDR1 SGHAT and CDR2 FQNNGV. V gave up 0 bases and J gave up 7 bases; unmatched junction bases: 8. This CDR3 spans 15 amino acids. DNA for the CDR3: TGTGCCAGCAGCTTAGAGACAGGGCATATGGCGACCCAGTACTTC. Its protein product is CASSLETGHMATQYF.

The V and J genes are TRBV30 and TRBJ1-2, with unresolved D. The V gene's germline CDR1 is GTSNPN and CDR2 SVGIG (reference sequence). Trimming pared 3 bases from V and 3 bases from J, leaving 8 bases between. This CDR3 contains 12 residues. The CDR3 DNA reads TGTGCCTGGAGCCCCGGGGACTATGGCTACACCTTC. It codes for CAWSPGDYGYTF. The whole variable domain, filled in from reference TRBV30 and TRBJ1-2, reads SQTIHQWPATLVQPVGSPLSLECTVEGTSNPNLYWYRQAAGRGLQLLFYSVGIGQISSEVPQNLSASRPQDRQFILSSKKLLLSDSGFYLCAWSPGDYGYTFGSGTRLTVV.

This clone was observed once. The V gene is TRBV5-1, the J gene TRBJ2-3; D may be TRBD2 (6 bases). Germline values: CDR1 SGHRS, CDR2 YFSETQ. CDR3 length: 13 residues. Trimming removed 3 bases from V and 8 bases from J, with 13 bases in between. The CDR3 reads CASSSRLVSTQYF. As DNA, the CDR3 is TGCGCCAGCAGCTCCCGACTAGTTTCTACGCAGTATTTT.

The chain joins TRBV21-1 to TRBJ1-4. TRBV21-1 is a known pseudogene. The CDR3 spans 16 residues. DNA of the CDR3: TGTGCCAGCAGCCCCCGAGGACTTGCAGACTGGGAAAAACTGTTTTTT. Its protein is CASSPRGLADWEKLFF.

The genes are TRBV2 and TRBJ1-2; weak D call: TRBD1 (6 bases). This CDR3 is built from 16 residues. V was clipped by 7 bases and J by 0 bases, with 18 bases between them. Germline V gene sequence: CDR1 SNHLY, CDR2 FYNNEI. This CDR3 reads CASTESRTAANYGYTF. In DNA form, the CDR3 reads TGTGCCAGCACCGAGTCCCGGACAGCGGCTAACTATGGCTACACCTTC.

This clone has just a few counts. The rearrangement joins TRBV7-9 to TRBJ2-2, with TRBD2 as a possible D gene (6 bases). With 5 bases removed from V and 6 bases from J, the gap between germline ends came to 7 bases. The CDR3 totals 12 residues. From germline, CDR1 is SEHNR and CDR2 FQNEAQ (reference sequence). The CDR3 sequence is CASSRGSGELFF. The CDR3 DNA reads as TGTGCCAGCAGCCGGGGGTCCGGGGAGCTGTTTTTT.

The chain has TRBV11-2 and TRBJ2-1, with TRBD2 identical over 8 bases. The trim removed 5 bases at V and 10 bases at J, leaving 10 bases unmatched. Germline assignment: CDR1 SGHAT and CDR2 FQNNGV. This CDR3 region has 14 residues. The CDR3 loop is CASSPGTREGEQFF. For the CDR3, the DNA is TGTGCCAGCAGCCCCGGGACACGGGAGGGAGAGCAGTTCTTC.

The chain combines TRBV7-8 with TRBJ2-2, with D unresolved. The CDR3 runs 14 residues. From germline, CDR1 is SGHVS and CDR2 FQNEAQ. V lost 4 bases, J lost 2 bases, and 8 bases lay in between. The CDR3 region is CASSSQVNTGELFF. CDR3 nucleotide sequence: TGTGCCAGCAGCTCCCAGGTTAACACCGGGGAGCTGTTTTTT. The full variable domain, in which reference TRBV7-8 and TRBJ2-2 provide the parts outside the CDR3, is GAGVSQSPRYKVAKRGQDVALRCDPISGHVSLFWYQQALGQGPEFLTYFQNEAQLDKSGLPSDRFFAERPEGSVSTLKIQRTQQEDSAVYLCASSSQVNTGELFFGEGSRLTVL.

The chain recombines TRBV6-5 with TRBJ2-3, with 7 bases fitting TRBD1. The CDR3 has 14 amino acids. V trimming: 8 bases; J trimming: 9 bases; junction bases outside the gene matches: 14. CDR1 is MNHEY, CDR2 SVGAGI, per germline. CDR3 residues: CASRQGQKWETQYF. In DNA form, the CDR3 reads TGTGCCAGCCGACAGGGACAGAAATGGGAAACGCAGTATTTT.

V usage is TRBV7-9 and J usage is TRBJ1-1, with 7 bases that match TRBD1. Trimming at V came to 5 bases and at J to 2 bases, leaving 8 bases not matched to a gene. The CDR3 extends over 15 amino acids. Looked up from germline, CDR1 is SEHNR and CDR2 is FQNEAQ (reference sequence). CDR3 DNA: TGTGCCAGCAGCAGTGCAGGGGGAAGAAACACTGAAGCTTTCTTT. Translation: CASSSAGGRNTEAFF.

V usage is TRBV4-1 and J usage is TRBJ1-3, with D unresolved. CDR3 size: 14 residues. The germline V gene has CDR1 MGHRA and CDR2 YSYEKL. V shed 1 base and J shed 8 bases, with 12 bases lying between them. The CDR3 sequence: CASSQVGQSDTIYF. The CDR3 region has the DNA TGCGCCAGCAGCCAAGTGGGCCAGTCGGACACCATATATTTT.

The chain is built from TRBV3-1 (or the pseudogene TRBV3-2) and TRBJ2-3, with D perhaps matching TRBD1 (5 bases). The V gene lost 5 bases and the J gene lost 4 bases, with 10 bases spanning the gap. The germline CDR1 and CDR2 sequences are LGHDT and YNNKEL (reference sequence). The CDR3 has 13 residues. CDR3 DNA sequence: TGTGCCAGCAGCTGGACACAATCAGATACGCAGTATTTT. It translates to CASSWTQSDTQYF.

The rearrangement joins TRBV6-6 to TRBJ1-4, with 7 bases matching TRBD1. The CDR3 length is 14 residues. Germline V gives CDR1 MNHNY, CDR2 SVGAGI (reference sequence). Trimming removed 5 bases from V and 5 bases from J; junction bases left unmatched: 5. CDR3 nucleotides: TGTGCCAGCAGTCCCAGACAGGGAAATGAAAAACTGTTTTTT. It codes for CASSPRQGNEKLFF.

The chain couples TRBV24-1 to TRBJ2-1; 8 nucleotides line up with TRBD2. Losses at the gene ends were 10 bases for V and 7 bases for J; bases not matched to a gene: 11. Germline-derived CDR1 and CDR2 are KGHDR and SFDVKD. The CDR3 has 14 amino acids. The CDR3 DNA is TGTGCCACGGGAGAGGGCGGGAGGAGGAATGAGCAGTTCTTC. Residues: CATGEGGRRNEQFF.

The chain employs TRBV21-1 and TRBJ1-6; the D segment call TRBD1 is taken from the table without a DNA check. TRBV21-1 is a pseudogene locus. The CDR3 consists of 16 residues. The CDR3 region has the DNA TGTGCCAGCAGCAAAGAGGGGGCCCGCGGGGATTCACCCCTCCACTTT. It encodes CASSKEGARGDSPLHF.

The chain has TRBV4-3 and TRBJ2-3, with a weak D call TRBD2 (7 bases). Between the trimmed V and J ends, which lost 0 bases and 4 bases, there was a span of 11 bases. The CDR3 loop spans 15 amino acids. CDR1 LGHNA and CDR2 YSLEER come from the germline V gene. DNA for the CDR3: TGCGCCAGCAGCCAAGATGGGGGGGGCCCAGATACGCAGTATTTT. It yields the protein CASSQDGGGPDTQYF.

V and J are TRBV12-3 or TRBV12-4 and TRBJ1-5, with TRBD1 as a possible D gene (6 bases). Trimming stripped 5 bases from V and 7 bases from J, with 12 bases between. The CDR3 runs to 13 residues. The CDR3 DNA sequence: TGTGCCAGCAGTACCCAGGGGCGGCAGCCCCAGCATTTT. Its translation: CASSTQGRQPQHF.

The chain employs TRBV23-1 and TRBJ2-1; 7 nucleotides line up with TRBD2. TRBV23-1 is known as an ORF, though its function is uncertain. Trimming at V came to 3 bases and at J to 9 bases, leaving 23 bases not matched to a gene. The CDR3 sequence is 19 residues long. CDR3 bases: TGCGCCAGCAGTCAGACACAAACCCTAGCGGCAGCCGGGTACGGTGAGCAGTTCTTC. Its protein is CASSQTQTLAAAGYGEQFF.

V and J are TRBV19 and TRBJ2-5, with D unresolved. CDR3 length equals 11 residues. V was cut by 1 base and J by 5 bases, with 2 bases left in between. Germline assignment: CDR1 LNHDA and CDR2 SQIVND (reference sequence). The CDR3 protein is CASSIAETQYF. DNA of the CDR3: TGTGCCAGTAGTATAGCGGAGACCCAGTACTTC.

The chain is built from TRBV28 and TRBJ2-3; 7 bases align to TRBD2. This CDR3 spans 16 amino acids. The V gene end was trimmed by 3 bases and the J gene end by 1 base; junction bases not matched to a gene: 7. The germline CDR1 and CDR2 sequences are MDHEN and SYDVKM. The CDR3 DNA sequence: TGTGCCAGCAGTTTTGGGAGGGCGGGACGCACAGATACGCAGTATTTT. Protein sequence: CASSFGRAGRTDTQYF.

V usage is TRBV18 and J usage is TRBJ1-1; the D is unclear. The CDR3 extends over 13 amino acids. Germline V lookup: CDR1 KGHSH, CDR2 LQKENI. Deletions cut 6 bases from V and 1 base from J, with 9 bases between. CDR3 in amino acids: CASSLAGNTEAFF. The CDR3 DNA reads TGTGCCAGCTCCCTCGCAGGGAACACTGAAGCTTTCTTT.

This clone was seen only once. The chain carries TRBV7-2 and TRBJ2-7; D might be TRBD2 (6 bases). V shed 1 base and J shed 4 bases, with 14 bases lying between them. CDR1 and CDR2 from the germline V gene are SGHTA and FQGNSA. CDR3 size: 15 residues. The CDR3 bases are TGTGCCAGCAGCTTAGGCCCGGGACTGCAATACGAGCAGTACTTC. The encoded protein is CASSLGPGLQYEQYF. The full variable domain, with the rest looked up from reference TRBV7-2 and TRBJ2-7, is GAGVSQSPSNKVTEKGKDVELRCDPISGHTALYWYRQSLGQGLEFLIYFQGNSAPDKSGLPSDRFSAERTGGSVSTLTIQRTQQEDSAVYLCASSLGPGLQYEQYFGPGTRLTVT.

This clone was seen many times. CDR3 bases: TGTGCCAGCCTGGGGACAGGGTGGAACACTGAAGCTTTCTTT. Translation gives CASLGTGWNTEAFF. The V call is TRBV2, the J call TRBJ1-1; 9 positions match TRBD1. The CDR3 totals 14 residues. Per germline, CDR1 SNHLY and CDR2 FYNNEI. V was clipped by 8 bases and J by 1 base; unmatched bases: 5. The full variable domain, in which reference TRBV2 and TRBJ1-1 provide the parts outside the CDR3, is EPEVTQTPSHQVTQMGQEVILRCVPISNHLYFYWYRQILGQKVEFLVSFYNNEISEKSEIFDDQFSVERPDGSNFTLKIRSTKLEDSAMYFCASLGTGWNTEAFFGQGTRLTVV.

This chain joins TRBV28 and TRBJ2-7, with a tentative D call TRBD2 (6 bases). Trimming took off 4 bases at V and 0 bases at J, with 13 bases between the two ends. Per germline, CDR1 MDHEN and CDR2 SYDVKM. The CDR3 sequence is 15 residues long. The CDR3 sequence is CASSSPGLRSYEQYF. CDR3 DNA sequence: TGTGCCAGCAGTTCACCGGGACTCCGCTCCTACGAGCAGTACTTC.

The chain recombines TRBV6-5 with TRBJ2-7, with TRBD1 identical over 7 bases. This CDR3 is 13 amino acids long. V dropped 4 bases and J dropped 12; count of bases not matched to a gene: 12. CDR1 and CDR2 from the germline V gene are MNHEY and SVGAGI. The DNA for the CDR3 is TGTGCCAGCAGTTTCGCGGACAGGCCTGAAGTGTACTTC. It yields the protein CASSFADRPEVYF.

The chain carries TRBV10-3 and TRBJ1-1; D is unresolved. The CDR3 has 12 amino acids. Trimming cost V 3 bases and J 4 bases, with 6 bases left between them. Germline V CDR1 and CDR2: ENHRY, SYGVKD. CDR3 sequence: CAISEAITEAFF. The CDR3 DNA reads as TGTGCCATCAGTGAAGCCATCACTGAAGCTTTCTTT.

The gene calls are TRBV19 and TRBJ2-1; 14 bases are a match to TRBD2. The V and J ends lost 10 bases and 9 bases, in that order; junction bases with no gene match: 11. CDR1 and CDR2 (germline): LNHDA, SQIVND (reference sequence). The CDR3 spans 15 residues. The CDR3 DNA is TGTGCCACTCAAACGGGACTAGCGGGAGTTGGTGAGCAGTTCTTC. Its translation is CATQTGLAGVGEQFF.

This chain links TRBV24-1 with TRBJ1-1; 8 positions match TRBD1. This CDR3 contains 18 residues. Germline CDR1 is KGHDR and CDR2 is SFDVKD. Trimming removed 0 bases from V and 5 bases from J; junction bases left unmatched: 13. The CDR3 spells CATSDLLWTGTFRTEAFF. The DNA for the CDR3 is TGTGCCACCAGTGATTTGCTTTGGACAGGGACCTTTAGAACTGAAGCTTTCTTT.

The chain is built from TRBV6-6 and TRBJ1-2, with 10 bases fitting TRBD1. The CDR3 consists of 16 residues. In germline, CDR1 is MNHNY, CDR2 SVGAGI (reference sequence). J lost 6 bases, V lost 4 bases, and 11 bases had no gene match. The CDR3 DNA sequence: TGTGCCAGCAGTTTACAAAGCGGGGACAGGGGAAATGGCTACACCTTC. Protein product: CASSLQSGDRGNGYTF.

In regard to this clone: At one of its ends the junction is not consistent with the germline gene, which may arise from a read error. V is TRBV7-9 and J is TRBJ2-7; 9 bases line up with TRBD1. Per the germline V gene, CDR1 is SEHNR and CDR2 is FQNEAQ (reference sequence). CDR3 length: 13 residues. The CDR3 region has the DNA TGTGCCAGCAGCCCCAGACAGGGGGTTCCGGCGGACTTC. It is translated as CASSPRQGVPADF.